Listed below are T cell receptor beta chains from one sample, sequenced in a study of blood T cell repertoires in COVID-19. Clones were read by immunoSEQ multiplex PCR, and TCRdb kept only the in-frame ones, dropping some. The table lists a few hundred thousand clones, more than 70% of them singletons. The sample consisted of peripheral blood. Every receptor here comes from a man at least 80 years old with acute or convalescent COVID-19. Both conserved end residues are part of each CDR3. The D gene is left open where the match is weak. Clone size is not always given. Where it is, it says once, few, many or a class for expanded clones.

d_call,v_call,clone_size,j_call,cdr3_aa,cdr3_nt
TRBD2,TRBV7-9,few,TRBJ2-1,CASSSFTSGYNEQFF,TGTGCCAGCAGCTCGTTCACTAGCGGCTACAATGAGCAGTTCTTC
TRBD1,TRBV28,.,TRBJ2-1,CASSQPGQGAANEQFF,TGTGCCAGCAGCCAACCGGGACAGGGGGCCGCAAATGAGCAGTTCTTC
.,TRBV7-2,once,TRBJ2-2,CASSIDRRNTGELFF,TGTGCCAGCAGCATAGACAGGAGGAACACCGGGGAGCTGTTTTTT
TRBD1,TRBV6-4,.,TRBJ1-3,CASSSSVGQGGKTGNTIYF,TGTGCCAGCAGTTCTTCCGTCGGACAGGGGGGAAAAACTGGAAACACCATATATTTT
TRBD2,TRBV29-1,.,TRBJ2-1,CSVGGAASGRYNEQFF,TGCAGCGTTGGGGGGGCGGCTAGCGGGAGGTACAATGAGCAGTTCTTC
.,TRBV24-1,.,TRBJ1-6,CATSDRNSPLHF,TGTGCCACCAGTGACCGTAATTCACCCCTCCACTTT
TRBD1,TRBV28,.,TRBJ2-1,CASTRGLNEQFF,TGTGCCAGCACCAGGGGGCTTAATGAGCAGTTCTTC
TRBD2,TRBV5-4,once,TRBJ2-1,CASSPTSGTYNEQFF,TGTGCCAGCAGCCCGACTAGCGGAACCTACAATGAGCAGTTCTTC
TRBD1,TRBV28,once,TRBJ1-5,CASSPRGKGKGQPQHF,TGTGCCAGCAGCCCCAGGGGGAAGGGAAAAGGACAGCCCCAGCATTTT
.,TRBV23-1,.,TRBJ2-7,CASSQRTQASYEQYF,TGCGCCAGCAGTCAGCGGACACAAGCATCCTACGAGCAGTACTTC
.,TRBV9,.,TRBJ1-1,CASSRENTEAFF,TGTGCCAGCTCTCGGGAGAACACTGAAGCTTTCTTT
TRBD1,TRBV19,.,TRBJ1-1,CASSMDRTYMNTEAFF,TGTGCCAGTAGTATGGACAGGACCTACATGAACACTGAAGCTTTCTTT
.,TRBV27,.,TRBJ2-1,CASSLRQSPLNEQFF,TGTGCCAGCAGTTTAAGACAGTCCCCACTAAATGAGCAGTTCTTC
.,TRBV15,.,TRBJ2-1,CATSRDRERNNEQFF,TGTGCCACCAGCAGAGATCGGGAGCGGAACAATGAGCAGTTCTTC